Listed here are 4 T cell receptor beta chains from one sample, sequenced in a study of T cells in narcolepsy. The method was immunoSEQ multiplex PCR; TCRdb's version includes in-frame clones alone and lacks a portion of them. The sample records tens of thousands of clones, around 80% being singletons. The sequencing sample was made of memory (CD45RA-) CD4+ T cells from blood. These receptors were collected from a human donor in good health.

The chain joins TRBV2 to TRBJ2-7, with D unresolved. This CDR3 is 11 amino acids long. Germline loops: CDR1 SNHLY, CDR2 FYNNEI. Trimming pared 6 bases from V and 6 bases from J, leaving 9 bases between. Written as DNA, the CDR3 is TGTGCCAGCAGCGACCGGCCCGAGCAGTACTTC. Translated: CASSDRPEQYF.

This chain joins TRBV19 and TRBJ1-3; D gene unclear. The CDR3 spans 16 residues. CDR1 and CDR2 from the germline V gene are LNHDA and SQIVND (reference sequence). Trimming left V 1 base short and J 0 bases short, with 10 bases between. The CDR3: CASSIGTGRSGNTIYF. CDR3 DNA: TGTGCCAGTAGTATAGGGACCGGACGCTCTGGAAACACCATATATTTT.

V usage is TRBV5-1 and J usage is TRBJ1-1; the D gene is possibly TRBD1 (5 bases). The CDR3 extends over 14 amino acids. The germline V gene encodes CDR1 SGHRS and CDR2 YFSETQ. The V gene lost 6 bases and the J gene lost 0 bases, with 12 bases spanning the gap. For the CDR3, the DNA is TGCGCCAGCACTCAGGGAACAGTGAACACTGAAGCTTTCTTT. Translating gives CASTQGTVNTEAFF.

The chain employs TRBV5-1 and TRBJ2-7; no clear D gene. The CDR3 covers 14 residues. Germline CDR1 is SGHRS and CDR2 is YFSETQ. Trimming removed 0 bases from V and 4 bases from J, with 11 bases in between. CDR3: CASSLDPFSYEQYF. CDR3 coding DNA: TGCGCCAGCAGCTTGGACCCGTTCAGTTACGAGCAGTACTTC. Combining the CDR3 with reference TRBV5-1 and TRBJ2-7 gives the whole variable domain KAGVTQTPRYLIKTRGQQVTLSCSPISGHRSVSWYQQTPGQGLQFLFEYFSETQRNKGNFPGRFSGRQFSNSRSEMNVSTLELGDSALYLCASSLDPFSYEQYFGPGTRLTVT.